The clone carrying this TCR beta chain appeared once. The antigen is unknown. The data were obtained in a study of T cell responses to AZD1222 COVID-19 vaccine. The method was immunoSEQ multiplex PCR; TCRdb's version includes in-frame clones alone and lacks a portion of them. Among about 170,000 clones listed, over 85% were seen once. Whole-study findings and limits: The repertoires were collected only after the peak T cell response. Per reports, nearly half of all spike-specific TCRs target regions that are unmutated in variants.

This CDR3 region has 18 residues. V dropped 4 bases and J dropped 3; count of bases not matched to a gene: 12. Germline CDR1 is SGHNT and CDR2 is YENEEA. The clonotype was recovered from an adult in good health. This chain links TRBV11-3 with TRBJ2-1; the match to TRBD2 covers 10 bases. Sample: peripheral blood, taken on day 0 of AZD1222 vaccination. The CDR3 here is CASSSPGVAGGHYNEQFF. CDR3 nucleotide sequence: TGTGCCAGCAGCTCACCCGGGGTAGCGGGGGGCCACTACAATGAGCAGTTCTTC.